One sample yielded the 15 T cell receptor beta chains listed below, sequenced in a study of blood T cell repertoires in COVID-19. Sequencing used immunoSEQ multiplex PCR; TCRdb keeps in-frame clones, though not all of them. The sample contains 200,000 to 250,000 clones, approximately 87% of which appear only once. Sequenced input: peripheral blood. Receptors originate from a man aged 60 to 69 with acute or convalescent COVID-19.

The chain couples TRBV6-6 to TRBJ2-1; 8 bases are a match to TRBD1. Germline V lookup: CDR1 MNHNY, CDR2 SVGAGI (reference sequence). CDR3 length equals 15 residues. V was clipped by 6 bases and J by 8 bases; unmatched bases: 12. The CDR3 nucleotides read TGTGCCAGCAGCCCCCCGGGCGGGACAGGTGATGAGCAGTTCTTC. Amino acid sequence: CASSPPGGTGDEQFF.

V usage is TRBV14 and J usage is TRBJ2-7; no firm D call. Germline loops: CDR1 SGHDN, CDR2 FVKESK. Deletions cut 4 bases from V and 3 bases from J, with 22 bases between. The CDR3 spans 17 residues. The CDR3 nucleotides are TGTGCCAGCAGCCGAGTCTTCGGAGCCGGCGTGAACTACGAGCAGTACTTC. Translation gives CASSRVFGAGVNYEQYF.

CDR3 protein: CAWILAGVGDTQYF. Here the CDR3 DNA reads TGTGCCTGGATTCTTGCGGGGGTAGGAGATACGCAGTATTTT. The V and J genes are TRBV30 and TRBJ2-3; 7 nucleotides agree with TRBD2. Germline-derived CDR1 and CDR2 are GTSNPN and SVGIG (reference sequence). The CDR3 totals 14 residues. Germline trimming cut 4 bases from V and 5 bases from J; bases unmatched to any gene: 9.

The chain carries TRBV7-2 and TRBJ2-3; TRBD1 aligns across 8 bases. The germline V gene encodes CDR1 SGHTA and CDR2 FQGNSA. Germline trimming cut 6 bases from V and 2 bases from J; bases unmatched to any gene: 7. This CDR3 is built from 15 residues. This chain's CDR3 is CASSPDRGVTDTQYF. CDR3 nucleotides: TGTGCCAGCAGTCCCGACAGGGGTGTCACAGATACGCAGTATTTT.

This clone has a single count. The chain employs TRBV7-9 and TRBJ2-7, with 7 bases aligning to TRBD2. Germline V gene data show CDR1 as SEHNR and CDR2 as FQNEAQ (reference sequence). V was pared by 6 bases and J by 5 bases, with 7 bases of the junction left unmatched. CDR3 length equals 13 residues. The CDR3 DNA is TGTGCCAGCAGGGAGGGACTATGGGACGAGCAGTACTTC. Translated, it gives CASREGLWDEQYF.

This CDR3 is CASSIEGYSGANVLTF. CDR3 in DNA: TGTGCCAGTAGTATAGAGGGCTACTCTGGGGCCAACGTCCTGACTTTC. The V call is TRBV19, the J call TRBJ2-6; D uncertain. This CDR3 contains 16 residues. Germline V gene lookup returns CDR1 LNHDA and CDR2 SQIVND (reference sequence). V was clipped by 0 bases and J by 0 bases, with 6 bases between them.

This clone was picked up many times. The chain links TRBV23-1 to TRBJ1-3; 11 bases are a match to TRBD1. TRBV23-1 is placed among ORFs of uncertain function. With V trimmed by 2 bases and J by 4 bases, 10 bases remained unmatched. CDR3 length: 18 amino acids. For the CDR3, the DNA is TGCGCCAGCAGTCAACCCAGAGGGACAGGGGGGAAAGGAAACACCATATATTTT. It specifies CASSQPRGTGGKGNTIYF.

In DNA form, the CDR3 reads TGTGCCAGCAGCGGTCGCGGGGCCAGCAATCAGCCCCAGCATTTT. Its protein is CASSGRGASNQPQHF. The chain carries TRBV6-5 and TRBJ1-5; D may be TRBD1 (5 bases). The ends were cut back, 6 bases at V and 1 base at J, with 13 bases in the middle. Germline V gives CDR1 MNHEY, CDR2 SVGAGI. This CDR3 comprises 15 residues.

This sequence joins TRBV24-1 and TRBJ2-3; D perhaps matches TRBD2 (6 bases). Between the trimmed V and J ends, which lost 7 bases and 3 bases, there was a span of 16 bases. CDR1 is KGHDR, CDR2 SFDVKD, per germline. The CDR3 is 15 amino acids. The CDR3 DNA reads TGTGCCACCAGCACCCTAGTAGGGAGGACAGATACGCAGTATTTT. Protein: CATSTLVGRTDTQYF.

The chain links TRBV27 to TRBJ2-7; D might be TRBD1 (5 bases). Looked up from germline, CDR1 is MNHEY and CDR2 is SMNVEV (reference sequence). V was shortened by 1 base and J by 4 bases, with 14 bases between the two germline ends. The CDR3 loop spans 15 amino acids. The chain's CDR3 is CASSLYMGQGYEQYF. For the CDR3, the DNA is TGTGCCAGCAGTTTATATATGGGGCAGGGTTACGAGCAGTACTTC.

The chain uses TRBV9 and TRBJ2-1; the match to TRBD2 covers 10 bases. The ends lost 2 bases at V and 9 bases at J; junction bases unmatched: 5. Looked up from germline, CDR1 is SGDLS and CDR2 is YYNGEE. CDR3 length equals 14 residues. This CDR3 reads CASSVGTSVGEQFF. The CDR3 coding sequence is TGTGCCAGCAGCGTCGGGACTAGCGTCGGTGAGCAGTTCTTC.

This chain uses TRBV3-1 (or the pseudogene TRBV3-2) with TRBJ2-1; 10 bases are shared with TRBD2. V was pared by 4 bases and J by 2 bases, with 5 bases of the junction left unmatched. CDR3 length: 16 amino acids. In germline, CDR1 is LGHDT, CDR2 YNNKEL (reference sequence). The DNA for the CDR3 is TGTGCCAGCAGCCTTATAGCGGGAGGCCCCTACAATGAGCAGTTCTTC. It encodes CASSLIAGGPYNEQFF.

This clone was observed a single time. J is TRBJ2-1 and V is TRBV30; 8 bases are shared with TRBD2. Germline V gene data show CDR1 as GTSNPN and CDR2 as SVGIG (reference sequence). Unmatched junction bases numbered 8, after V lost 7 bases and J lost 3 bases. The CDR3 is 14 residues long. CDR3 nucleotides: TGTGCCTTACGAAGCGGGAGAGGCTACAATGAGCAGTTCTTC. Amino acid sequence: CALRSGRGYNEQFF. Filled out from reference TRBV30 and TRBJ2-1, the complete variable domain reads SQTIHQWPATLVQPVGSPLSLECTVEGTSNPNLYWYRQAAGRGLQLLFYSVGIGQISSEVPQNLSASRPQDRQFILSSKKLLLSDSGFYLCALRSGRGYNEQFFGPGTRLTVL.

This chain's CDR3 is CASSPGTPNTGELFF. The CDR3 DNA reads as TGTGCCAGCAGTCCGGGGACACCCAACACCGGGGAGCTGTTTTTT. The V and J genes are TRBV6-6 and TRBJ2-2, with D possibly matching TRBD1 (6 bases). With 5 bases removed from V and 2 bases from J, the gap between germline ends came to 12 bases. Germline loops: CDR1 MNHNY, CDR2 SVGAGI (reference sequence). The CDR3 is made up of 15 amino acids.

The chain employs TRBV4-3 and TRBJ2-7; TRBD1 is a possible D gene (6 bases). Looked up from germline, CDR1 is LGHNA and CDR2 is YSLEER. This CDR3 spans 16 amino acids. The V gene lost 1 base and the J gene lost 0 bases, with 13 bases spanning the gap. DNA for the CDR3: TGCGCCAGCAGCCAAGGGTCTGGGGGCCTCTCCTACGAGCAGTACTTC. Encoded protein: CASSQGSGGLSYEQYF.